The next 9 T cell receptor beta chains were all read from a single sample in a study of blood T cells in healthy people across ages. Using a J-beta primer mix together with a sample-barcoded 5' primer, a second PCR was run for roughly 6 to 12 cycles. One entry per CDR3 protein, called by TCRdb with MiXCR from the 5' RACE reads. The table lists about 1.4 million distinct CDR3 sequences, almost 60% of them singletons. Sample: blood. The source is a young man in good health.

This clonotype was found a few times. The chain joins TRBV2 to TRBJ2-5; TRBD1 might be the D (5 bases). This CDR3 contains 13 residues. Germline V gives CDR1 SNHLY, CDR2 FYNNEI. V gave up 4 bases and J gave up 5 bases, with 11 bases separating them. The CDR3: CASSAPGLETQYF. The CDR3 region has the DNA TGTGCCAGCAGTGCCCCAGGGCTTGAGACCCAGTACTTC. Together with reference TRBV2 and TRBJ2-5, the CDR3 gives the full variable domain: EPEVTQTPSHQVTQMGQEVILRCVPISNHLYFYWYRQILGQKVEFLVSFYNNEISEKSEIFDDQFSVERPDGSNFTLKIRSTKLEDSAMYFCASSAPGLETQYFGPGTRLLVL.

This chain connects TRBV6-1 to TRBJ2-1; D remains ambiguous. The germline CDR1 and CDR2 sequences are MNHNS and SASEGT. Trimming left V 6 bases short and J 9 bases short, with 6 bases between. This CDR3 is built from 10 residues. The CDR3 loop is CASSQVEQFF. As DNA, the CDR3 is TGTGCCAGCAGCCAGGTTGAGCAGTTCTTC.

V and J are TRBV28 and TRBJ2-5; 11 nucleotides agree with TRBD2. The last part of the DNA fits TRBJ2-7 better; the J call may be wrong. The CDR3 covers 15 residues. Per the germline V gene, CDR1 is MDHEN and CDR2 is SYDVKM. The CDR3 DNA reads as TGTGCCAGCATGGGTCCGGGACTAGCGGTCGACGAGCAGTACTTC. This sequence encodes CASMGPGLAVDEQYF.

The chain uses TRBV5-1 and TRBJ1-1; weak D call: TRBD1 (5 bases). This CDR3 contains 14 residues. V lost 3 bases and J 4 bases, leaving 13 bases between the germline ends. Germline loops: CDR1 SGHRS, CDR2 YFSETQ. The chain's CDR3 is CASSWDRARTEAFF. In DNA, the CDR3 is TGCGCCAGCAGCTGGGACCGGGCCCGCACTGAAGCTTTCTTT.

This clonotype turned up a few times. Here the CDR3 reads CSVESGARYNEQFF. CDR3 coding DNA: TGCAGCGTTGAGAGCGGGGCCCGGTACAATGAGCAGTTCTTC. V usage is TRBV29-1 and J usage is TRBJ2-1; TRBD2 aligns across 7 bases. This CDR3 has 14 amino acids. J lost 4 bases, V lost 3 bases, and 6 bases had no gene match. Per the germline V gene, CDR1 is SQVTM and CDR2 is ANQGSEA.

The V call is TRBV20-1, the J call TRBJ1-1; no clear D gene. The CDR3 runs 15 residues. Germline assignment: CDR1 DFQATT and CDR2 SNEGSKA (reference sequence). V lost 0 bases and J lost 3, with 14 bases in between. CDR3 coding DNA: TGCAGTGCTAGAGATCCGTGGGAGAAGGACACTGAAGCTTTCTTT. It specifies CSARDPWEKDTEAFF.

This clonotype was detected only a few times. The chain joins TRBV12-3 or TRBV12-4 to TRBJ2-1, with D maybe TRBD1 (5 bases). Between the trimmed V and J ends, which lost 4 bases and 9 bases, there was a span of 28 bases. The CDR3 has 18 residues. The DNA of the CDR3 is TGTGCCAGCAGTTCCGTCTCCCCCGGACGTGTCGAAGGGGCTGAGCAGTTCTTC. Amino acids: CASSSVSPGRVEGAEQFF.

This CDR3 reads CSAKPSGSDSPLHF. Here the CDR3 DNA reads TGCAGTGCTAAACCGTCGGGCTCCGATTCACCCCTCCACTTT. The chain links TRBV20-1 to TRBJ1-6; no clear D gene. This CDR3 has 14 residues. The V and J ends lost 4 bases and 8 bases respectively, with 15 bases between them. From germline, CDR1 is DFQATT and CDR2 SNEGSKA (reference sequence).

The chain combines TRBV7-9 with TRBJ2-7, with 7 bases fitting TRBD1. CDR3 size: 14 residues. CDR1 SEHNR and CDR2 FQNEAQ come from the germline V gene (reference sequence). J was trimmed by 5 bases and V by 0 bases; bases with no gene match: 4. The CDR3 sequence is CASSLAGDRHEQYF. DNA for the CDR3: TGTGCCAGCAGCTTAGCTGGGGACAGACACGAGCAGTACTTC.